Listed below are T cell receptor beta chains from one sample, sequenced in a study of CD8 T cells in ankylosing spondylitis. TCRdb analysed the 5' RACE reads with MiXCR anew, one entry per CDR3 protein. The sample records fewer than 180,000 distinct CDR3 sequences, around 42% being singletons. The sequencing input was synovial fluid, either unsorted or a sorted T cell fraction (not recorded which). The receptors shown here come from a male donor with ankylosing spondylitis. The CDR3 runs from the conserved cysteine through the conserved F or W. A D gene is named only where the DNA matches it firmly. Part of the rows lack a size; the others show once, few, many or a class for expanded clones.

NA	TRBV12-3/TRBV12-4	NA	TRBJ2-2	CASSRDSYTGELFF	TGTGCCAGCAGTCGGGACTCCTACACCGGGGAGCTGTTTTTT
NA	TRBV18	TRBD2	TRBJ2-1	CASSPTSGRGHNEQFF	TGTGCCAGCTCACCAACTAGCGGGAGGGGTCACAATGAGCAGTTCTTC
many	TRBV20-1	TRBD2	TRBJ2-2	CSARDLAGDTGELFF	TGCAGTGCTAGAGATCTAGCGGGAGACACCGGGGAGCTGTTTTTT
NA	TRBV7-6	NA	TRBJ2-6	CASSSPSTVFGANVLTF	TGTGCCAGCAGCTCCCCCTCGACAGTGTTCGGGGCCAACGTCCTGACTTTC
NA	TRBV20-1	TRBD2	TRBJ2-3	CSAIRTRRAGDTQYF	TGCAGTGCTATTAGGACTAGACGGGCGGGAGATACGCAGTATTTT
NA	TRBV6-2/TRBV6-3	NA	TRBJ1-1	CASRDFGGNTEAFF	TGTGCCAGCAGGGATTTCGGAGGGAACACTGAAGCTTTCTTT
many	TRBV2	NA	TRBJ1-1	CASSLLRDPLGLNTEAFF	TGTGCCAGCAGTCTCCTTCGGGACCCCCTAGGGCTGAACACTGAAGCTTTCTTT
NA	TRBV12-3/TRBV12-4	TRBD1	TRBJ1-5	CASSPYPDRVENQPQHF	TGTGCCAGCAGTCCCTACCCCGACAGGGTTGAGAATCAGCCCCAGCATTTT
medium-sized	TRBV27	NA	TRBJ2-2	CASRERDTGELFF	TGTGCCAGCCGGGAAAGGGACACCGGGGAGCTGTTTTTT
NA	TRBV20-1	TRBD2	TRBJ2-7	CSARELREDSYEQYF	TGCAGTGCTAGAGAGTTGCGGGAGGACTCCTACGAGCAGTACTTC
NA	TRBV27	TRBD2	TRBJ2-3	CASSSGLAGGGTDTQYF	TGTGCCAGCAGTTCTGGACTAGCGGGAGGAGGAACAGATACGCAGTATTTT
once	TRBV7-2	TRBD2	TRBJ2-1	CASSYEAGVDEQFF	TGTGCCAGCAGCTACGAAGCGGGAGTCGATGAGCAGTTCTTC
few	TRBV5-1	TRBD2	TRBJ2-1	CASSLAGREQFF	TGCGCCAGCAGCTTGGCCGGGAGGGAGCAGTTCTTC
NA	TRBV24-1	TRBD2	TRBJ2-1	CATSDFSQTSGTFYNEQFF	TGTGCCACCAGTGATTTTTCCCAGACTAGCGGGACCTTCTACAATGAGCAGTTCTTC
NA	TRBV6-1	TRBD2	TRBJ2-5	CASSEEAGGQETQYF	TGTGCCAGCAGTGAGGAAGCGGGAGGTCAAGAGACCCAGTACTTC
NA	TRBV5-1	TRBD2	TRBJ2-5	CASSTGLAGGQETQYF	TGCGCCAGCAGCACAGGACTAGCGGGGGGTCAAGAGACCCAGTACTTC
few	TRBV4-1	TRBD1	TRBJ2-1	CASSPQAGTGRNEQFF	TGCGCCAGCAGCCCCCAGGCCGGGACAGGGAGAAATGAGCAGTTCTTC
NA	TRBV27	TRBD1	TRBJ2-1	CASSFGTGGFGEQFF	TGTGCCAGCAGTTTCGGGACAGGGGGCTTTGGTGAGCAGTTCTTC
NA	TRBV20-1	TRBD1	TRBJ1-1	CSARKWDRMNTEAFF	TGCAGTGCTAGAAAGTGGGACAGGATGAACACTGAAGCTTTCTTT
NA	TRBV28	NA	TRBJ2-7	CASSYEQGGSYEQYF	TGTGCCAGCAGTTACGAACAGGGAGGTTCCTACGAGCAGTACTTC
once	TRBV4-2	NA	TRBJ2-7	CASSLAQYYEQYF	TGTGCCAGCAGCCTAGCCCAGTACTACGAGCAGTACTTC
many	TRBV5-6	NA	TRBJ2-6	CASSLGAGTSGANVLTF	TGTGCCAGCAGCTTGGGCGCCGGGACATCTGGGGCCAACGTCCTGACTTTC
NA	TRBV28	TRBD2	TRBJ2-3	CASSLQFSGGSTDTQYF	TGTGCCAGCAGCCTTCAATTTAGCGGGGGTAGCACAGATACGCAGTATTTT
few	TRBV20-1	NA	TRBJ1-1	CSARKAFF	TGCAGTGCGAGAAAAGCTTTCTTT
few	TRBV2	NA	TRBJ2-2	CASRATHVELFF	TGTGCCAGCAGGGCGACACATGTTGAGCTGTTTTTT
NA	TRBV5-1	NA	TRBJ2-1	CASSLAPMTANGDNEQFF	TGCGCCAGCAGCTTGGCCCCTATGACAGCAAACGGCGACAATGAGCAGTTCTTC
few	TRBV7-9	NA	TRBJ2-5	CASSPYTGGGLQETQYF	TGTGCCAGCAGCCCCTATACTGGGGGAGGCCTCCAAGAGACCCAGTACTTC
NA	TRBV4-3	NA	TRBJ2-2	CASSQEWLDTGELFF	TGCGCCAGCAGCCAAGAGTGGTTAGACACCGGGGAGCTGTTTTTT
few	TRBV5-1	NA	TRBJ1-1	CASSLFRTARNTEAFF	TGCGCCAGCAGCTTGTTCCGGACAGCCAGGAACACTGAAGCTTTCTTT
NA	TRBV28	NA	TRBJ1-5	CASRHPPAVDQPQHF	TGTGCCAGCAGACATCCCCCGGCCGTCGATCAGCCCCAGCATTTT
few	TRBV20-1	NA	TRBJ1-1	CSASPRDTEAFF	TGCAGTGCTAGCCCCCGGGACACTGAAGCTTTCTTT
NA	TRBV29-1	NA	TRBJ2-1	CSVLRATGPSNEQFF	TGCAGCGTTCTCAGGGCTACCGGGCCCTCCAATGAGCAGTTCTTC
NA	TRBV12-3/TRBV12-4	NA	TRBJ1-5	CASSSFHVSNQPQHF	TGTGCCAGCAGTTCTTTTCACGTTAGCAATCAGCCCCAGCATTTT
many	TRBV27	NA	TRBJ1-2	CASGPRGGADYGYTF	TGTGCCAGCGGACCCAGGGGAGGGGCAGACTATGGCTACACCTTC
NA	TRBV20-1	NA	TRBJ2-7	CSARDRSGDSYSYEQYF	TGCAGTGCTAGAGATCGGTCCGGGGACTCCTACTCCTACGAGCAGTACTTC
NA	TRBV4-2	NA	TRBJ2-1	CASSPLTWMRQFF	TGTGCCAGCAGCCCACTAACGTGGATGAGGCAGTTCTTC
NA	TRBV20-1	TRBD1	TRBJ1-1	CSARVAGTGAFF	TGCAGTGCTAGAGTCGCCGGGACAGGAGCTTTCTTT
many	TRBV28	TRBD1	TRBJ1-4	CASSLSPGTATREREKLFF	TGTGCCAGCAGTTTATCACCGGGGACAGCTACCCGGGAGAGGGAAAAACTGTTTTTT
NA	TRBV10-2	NA	TRBJ1-4	CASSEIDRLSNEKLFF	TGCGCCAGCAGTGAGATCGACAGACTCTCAAATGAAAAACTGTTTTTT
few	TRBV7-6	NA	TRBJ1-4	CASSWGSESYNEKLFF	TGTGCCAGCAGCTGGGGGTCCGAGAGCTATAATGAAAAACTGTTTTTT
NA	TRBV4-1	NA	TRBJ2-1	CASSQDPQGNEQFF	TGCGCCAGCAGCCAAGATCCACAGGGCAATGAGCAGTTCTTC
NA	TRBV7-9	TRBD1	TRBJ1-1	CASTGTGNTEAFF	TGTGCCAGCACCGGGACAGGGAACACTGAAGCTTTCTTT
few	TRBV12-3/TRBV12-4	NA	TRBJ1-6	CASSLAVSEGGPYNSPLHF	TGTGCCAGCAGTTTAGCGGTGTCGGAGGGAGGCCCCTATAATTCACCCCTCCACTTT
NA	TRBV6-1	TRBD1	TRBJ2-4	CASSPRQGASKNIQYF	TGTGCCAGCAGCCCAAGACAGGGGGCGTCCAAAAACATTCAGTACTTC